The 8 T cell receptor beta chains reported below all come from one sample, sequenced in a study of blood T cells in healthy people across ages. With a J-beta primer mix and a sample-barcoded 5' primer, a second PCR ran roughly 6 to 11 cycles. One entry per CDR3 protein results from TCRdb running MiXCR on the 5' RACE reads. The sample contains some 1.5 million distinct CDR3 sequences, less than 45% of which appear only once. Source material: blood. All receptors come from a woman aged 18 to 35 in good health.

The V gene is TRBV7-2, the J gene TRBJ2-1, with D hard to call. The DNA end is more similar to TRBJ2-7, so the J call may be wrong. The CDR3 loop spans 15 amino acids. Looked up from germline, CDR1 is SGHTA and CDR2 is FQGNSA. The CDR3 DNA reads TGTGCCAGCAGCTTAACAGCGAACTCCTACAATGAGCAGTACTTC. Protein product: CASSLTANSYNEQYF.

The chain recombines TRBV4-3 with TRBJ2-3; maybe TRBD1 (5 bases). The CDR3 runs 15 residues. Germline-derived CDR1 and CDR2 are LGHNA and YSLEER. V gave up 1 base and J gave up 1 base, with 9 bases separating them. CDR3 sequence (DNA): TGCGCCAGCAGCCAAGGGGGCAGCCGCACAGATACGCAGTATTTT. Amino acids: CASSQGGSRTDTQYF.

This clonotype came up a few times. V and J are TRBV7-2 and TRBJ2-1; D is unresolved. The DNA end is more similar to TRBJ2-7, so the J call may be wrong. Germline assignment: CDR1 SGHTA and CDR2 FQGNSA. CDR3 length: 19 amino acids. The CDR3 DNA reads TGTGCCAGCAGTCGAAAAAAAACCCCGAGCGTTAGCTCCTACAATGAGCAGTACTTC. It translates to CASSRKKTPSVSSYNEQYF.

The sample holds a few counts of this clonotype. This chain joins TRBV10-3 and TRBJ1-5; D may be TRBD1 (5 bases). There are 13 residues in the CDR3. Per the germline V gene, CDR1 is ENHRY and CDR2 is SYGVKD. Trimming took 4 bases from V and 5 from J, leaving 9 bases between them. CDR3 DNA sequence: TGTGCCATCAGTGGCAGGGATGATCAGCCCCAGCATTTT. Amino acid sequence: CAISGRDDQPQHF.

The chain is built from TRBV21-1 and TRBJ1-6; TRBD1 is the table's D call and was not checked against the DNA. TRBV21-1 is labeled a pseudogene. This CDR3 spans 17 amino acids. The DNA of the CDR3 is TGTGCCAGCAGCAAAGACCGGGAAAGCTCCTATAATTCACCCCTCCACTTT. This encodes CASSKDRESSYNSPLHF.

This clonotype was counted between two and nine times. The J gene is TRBJ2-7, the V gene TRBV20-1, with 9 positions matching TRBD1. V was clipped by 4 bases and J by 2 bases; unmatched bases: 9. Germline CDR1 and CDR2: DFQATT and SNEGSKA (reference sequence). The CDR3 is 15 residues long. CDR3 sequence (DNA): TGCAGTGCTAATAACCCGGGACAGGGTACCTACGAGCAGTACTTC. Amino acid sequence: CSANNPGQGTYEQYF.

V is TRBV6-5 and J is TRBJ2-7; possible D gene TRBD2, 6 bases. Per germline, CDR1 MNHEY and CDR2 SVGAGI. Trimming pared 0 bases from V and 7 bases from J, leaving 10 bases between. This CDR3 comprises 13 residues. Written as DNA, the CDR3 is TGTGCCAGCAGTTACTCGTGGGGGGTTGAGCAGTACTTC. This translates into CASSYSWGVEQYF.

There are a few counts of this clonotype. The J gene is TRBJ1-5, the V gene TRBV10-3; a weak D match, TRBD1 (6 bases). V lost 10 bases and J 0 bases, leaving 16 bases between the germline ends. Germline assignment: CDR1 ENHRY and CDR2 SYGVKD. The CDR3 has 15 residues. CDR3 loop: CATRGREGSNQPQHF. As DNA, the CDR3 is TGTGCCACCCGGGGGCGGGAAGGTAGCAATCAGCCCCAGCATTTT.